The clone carrying this TCR beta chain has only a few counts. Antigen unknown. This record belongs to a study of beta chain features in type 1 diabetes. Study in general: The study examined 107,917,701 sorted cells across all samples.

Regarding the study as a whole: Diminished insertions and augmented deletions at VDJ junctions characterized type 1 diabetes patients. Sequencing used cDNA, and cells with high TCR expression could therefore be over-represented.

Germline values: CDR1 SGHAT, CDR2 FQNNGV. The CDR3 is 15 residues long. Trimming removed 5 bases from V and 0 bases from J, with 11 bases in between. Each of the CD4+ naive, central memory, regulatory and stem cell-like memory populations was sorted via CD45RO/CCR7/CD25/CD127/CD95/CD27. The isolated RNA, all of it, was reverse transcribed, so expressed TCRB transcripts were what got sequenced. Profiling relied on immunoSEQ multiplex PCR, and the TCRdb table lists in-frame clones only, not all of them. Of some 150,000 clones listed, over 8.5% are singletons. The chain carries TRBV11-2 and TRBJ1-5; D is perhaps TRBD1 (5 bases). The sequenced material came from central memory CD4+ T cells from blood. The sequence was obtained from a man between 18 and 35 years old in good health. CDR3 coding DNA: TGTGCCAGCAGCCCTGGGACGTATAGCAATCAGCCCCAGCATTTT. Translating gives CASSPGTYSNQPQHF.